This is a list of T cell receptor beta chains from one sample in a study of T-cell memory formation after mild COVID-19. TCRdb reprocessed the 5' RACE reads with MiXCR, giving one entry per CDR3 protein. This table has some 450,000 distinct CDR3 sequences, roughly 20% appearing once. The sequencing sample was made of PBMCs or a T cell subset sorted from them (not recorded which). These receptors all come from an adult woman who had mild COVID-19 (a few samples of this study predate the infection). Cell type and time point are not known. CDR3s include the opening cysteine and the closing phenylalanine or tryptophan. A D gene is named only where the DNA matches it firmly. Clone size is given for some rows only: seen once, a few or many times, or a class if the clone is expanded.

j_gene	v_gene	d_gene	abundance	len	CDR3aa	CDR3nt
TRBJ2-4	TRBV5-1	NA	few	15	CASSLVTGVKNIQYF	TGCGCCAGCAGCTTGGTCACGGGGGTCAAAAACATTCAGTACTTC
TRBJ2-5	TRBV11-2	TRBD1	few	17	CASSWGTGTGGVETQYF	TGTGCCAGCAGTTGGGGGACCGGGACAGGGGGCGTAGAGACCCAGTACTTC
TRBJ1-2	TRBV6-6	NA	few	15	CASIHLPGSNYGYTF	TGTGCCAGCATCCATTTACCGGGCTCTAACTATGGCTACACCTTC
TRBJ2-2	TRBV6-6	TRBD1	few	16	CASSYSGQGWTGELFF	TGTGCCAGCAGTTACTCCGGACAGGGATGGACCGGGGAGCTGTTTTTT
TRBJ2-1	TRBV3-1	TRBD1	many	14	CASSPGQGFDEQFF	TGTGCCAGCAGCCCGGGACAGGGATTCGATGAGCAGTTCTTC
TRBJ1-2	TRBV27	NA	NA	15	CASSLSPGDDYGYTF	TGTGCCAGCAGTTTATCGCCCGGGGACGACTATGGCTACACCTTC
TRBJ1-1	TRBV6-5	NA	few	13	CATGLYLNTEAFF	TGTGCCACCGGACTGTACCTGAACACTGAAGCTTTCTTT
TRBJ1-1	TRBV30	TRBD1	NA	14	CAWDGQGRVTEAFF	TGTGCCTGGGACGGACAGGGGAGAGTCACTGAAGCTTTCTTT
TRBJ2-1	TRBV12-3/TRBV12-4	NA	NA	13	CASTPRGLNEQFF	TGTGCCAGCACCCCTCGGGGGCTCAATGAGCAGTTCTTC
TRBJ1-4	TRBV12-3/TRBV12-4	TRBD1	NA	14	CASSLGTGYEKLFF	TGTGCCAGCAGCCTCGGGACAGGGTATGAAAAACTGTTTTTT
TRBJ2-7	TRBV18	NA	once	14	CASSPPTGYQEQYF	TGTGCCAGCTCACCACCTACAGGTTATCAAGAGCAGTACTTC
TRBJ2-7	TRBV7-9	TRBD2	NA	17	CASSPGLAGQGGYEQYF	TGTGCCAGCAGCCCGGGACTAGCGGGACAAGGAGGGTACGAGCAGTACTTC
TRBJ1-1	TRBV29-1	NA	NA	11	CSVEYNTEAFF	TGCAGCGTCGAGTATAACACTGAAGCTTTCTTT
TRBJ1-1	TRBV20-1	NA	NA	14	CSARIGRGNTEAFF	TGCAGTGCTAGAATCGGGAGAGGGAACACTGAAGCTTTCTTT
TRBJ1-3	TRBV12-3/TRBV12-4	NA	NA	14	CASSFVGFGNTIYF	TGTGCCAGCAGTTTTGTGGGGTTCGGAAACACCATATATTTT
TRBJ1-6	TRBV5-1	NA	NA	15	CASSLSTADNSPLHF	TGCGCCAGCAGCTTGTCAACAGCCGATAATTCACCCCTCCACTTT
TRBJ2-5	TRBV7-2	NA	NA	16	CASSLQWRTNSGTQYF	TGTGCCAGCAGCCTCCAGTGGAGAACGAACTCGGGGACCCAGTACTTC
TRBJ1-2	TRBV11-2	NA	few	13	CASSLVGFNGYTF	TGTGCCAGCAGCTTAGTAGGGTTCAATGGCTACACCTTC
TRBJ1-4	TRBV5-1	NA	few	14	CASSLEATGEKLFF	TGCGCCAGCAGCTTGGAGGCGACGGGGGAAAAACTGTTTTTT
TRBJ1-5	TRBV18	TRBD1	once	13	CASSRGTANPQHF	TGTGCCAGCTCACGCGGGACAGCGAACCCCCAGCATTTT
TRBJ2-1	TRBV24-1	TRBD2	few	18	CATSGGLAGLRSYNEQFF	TGTGCCACCAGTGGTGGACTAGCGGGGCTGCGGTCCTACAATGAGCAGTTCTTC
TRBJ1-2	TRBV4-2	NA	few	14	CASSHPRGTEGYTF	TGTGCCAGCAGCCATCCTAGGGGCACGGAGGGCTACACCTTC
TRBJ2-7	TRBV6-5	NA	NA	14	CASSYRRGGDEQYF	TGTGCCAGCAGTTACCGGAGGGGAGGCGACGAGCAGTACTTC
TRBJ2-7	TRBV12-3/TRBV12-4	NA	many	14	CASSPLSGGYEQYF	TGTGCCAGCTCCCCCCTGTCAGGGGGGTACGAGCAGTACTTC
TRBJ2-3	TRBV10-3	NA	NA	13	CAISSSSTDTQYF	TGTGCCATCAGTTCGTCCAGCACAGATACGCAGTATTTT
TRBJ2-1	TRBV3-1	TRBD2	NA	16	CASSQAGTSGRNEQFF	TGTGCCAGCAGCCAAGCCGGGACTAGCGGGAGGAATGAGCAGTTCTTC
TRBJ1-5	TRBV7-2	NA	few	14	CASSSRISNQPQHF	TGTGCCAGCAGCTCTCGGATTAGCAATCAGCCCCAGCATTTT
TRBJ1-6	TRBV19	TRBD1	NA	15	CASSIEGTGVSPLHF	TGTGCCAGTAGTATTGAAGGGACAGGGGTCTCACCCCTCCACTTT
TRBJ1-1	TRBV6-1	NA	few	12	CASSRGSTEAFF	TGTGCCAGCAGCAGGGGATCCACTGAAGCTTTCTTT
TRBJ2-5	TRBV6-2/TRBV6-3	TRBD2	NA	15	CASRAGTIIQETQYF	TGTGCCAGCAGGGCGGGGACTATCATACAAGAGACCCAGTACTTC
TRBJ1-3	TRBV7-9	TRBD1	few	15	CASSSSGQTRNTIYF	TGTGCCAGCAGCTCGTCGGGACAGACCAGAAACACCATATATTTT
TRBJ2-7	TRBV4-2	NA	NA	15	CASSQHGPQGTEQYF	TGTGCCAGCAGCCAACACGGTCCACAGGGCACCGAGCAGTACTTC
TRBJ2-2	TRBV7-2	NA	NA	16	CASSPPPGQNTGELFF	TGTGCCAGCAGCCCCCCACCGGGACAGAACACCGGGGAGCTGTTTTTT
TRBJ1-1	TRBV12-3/TRBV12-4	TRBD1	few	14	CASSSPDRATEAFF	TGTGCCAGCAGTTCACCGGACAGGGCGACTGAAGCTTTCTTT
TRBJ2-3	TRBV9	NA	few	15	CASTGPGLSTDTQYF	TGTGCCAGCACCGGTCCGGGACTCTCCACAGATACGCAGTATTTT
TRBJ2-3	TRBV13	TRBD2	few	15	CASSQKREFTDTQYF	TGTGCCAGCAGCCAAAAGCGGGAGTTTACAGATACGCAGTATTTT
TRBJ1-1	TRBV18	NA	NA	15	CASSPRQQGYTEAFF	TGTGCCAGCTCACCACGTCAACAGGGATACACTGAAGCTTTCTTT
TRBJ2-7	TRBV12-3/TRBV12-4	NA	NA	14	CASRQGGGSYEQYF	TGTGCCAGCAGGCAGGGGGGAGGCTCCTACGAGCAGTACTTC
TRBJ1-1	TRBV6-1	NA	NA	12	CASTEMGTEAFF	TGTGCCAGCACGGAAATGGGGACAGAAGCTTTCTTT
TRBJ2-1	TRBV6-2/TRBV6-3	NA	few	11	CASSWWNEQFF	TGTGCCAGCAGTTGGTGGAATGAGCAGTTCTTC
TRBJ1-2	TRBV7-7	NA	NA	12	CASGDETDGYTF	TGTGCTAGCGGGGATGAAACTGATGGCTACACCTTC